These 21 T cell receptor beta chains originate from one sample sequenced in a study of blood T cell repertoires in COVID-19 (TCRdb year 2020). The library came from the immunoSEQ multiplex PCR assay. TCRdb took over this immuneACCESS table, retaining in-frame rearrangements with V and J assigned. Such tables are incomplete; in checked studies, under half of the missing clones stem from an unresolved V gene, and the remainder is unexplained. This sample holds just over 300,000 clones; roughly 90% were observed only once. In total, the top ten clones hold about 8.9% of the sample. Sequences were obtained from PBMCs or T cells enriched from blood (not recorded which). These TCRs come from a woman aged 18-29 years who had recovered from COVID-19.

The rearrangement joins TRBV7-2 to TRBJ2-2; no clear D gene. Germline values: CDR1 SGHTA, CDR2 FQGNSA. The length of the CDR3 is 15 residues. Trimming stripped 5 bases from V and 1 base from J, with 11 bases between. CDR3 sequence reads: CASSLRRVNTGELFF. CDR3 DNA sequence: TGTGCCAGCAGCCTAAGACGGGTGAACACCGGGGAGCTGTTTTTT.

The chain recombines TRBV3-1 (or the pseudogene TRBV3-2) with TRBJ1-4; unclear D gene. The CDR3 loop spans 15 amino acids. V dropped 0 bases and J dropped 8 bases, with 13 bases sitting between them. Germline CDR1 and CDR2: LGHDT and YNNKEL (reference sequence). As DNA, the CDR3 is TGTGCCAGCAGCCAAGAATTGACGGGTCCCGAAAAACTGTTTTTT. Its translation is CASSQELTGPEKLFF.

V is TRBV27 and J is TRBJ2-2; TRBD2 matches 11 bases. This CDR3 contains 15 residues. Looked up from germline, CDR1 is MNHEY and CDR2 is SMNVEV (reference sequence). J gave up 6 bases and V 3 bases, and 3 bases lay outside the gene matches. CDR3 amino acids: CASSFSGGAAGELFF. CDR3 bases: TGTGCCAGCAGTTTTAGCGGGGGGGCCGCCGGGGAGCTGTTTTTT.

This clone was observed a single time. The V gene is TRBV11-2, the J gene TRBJ2-7; no firm D call. The CDR3 runs to 15 residues. V gave up 1 base and J gave up 0 bases, with 10 bases separating them. Germline values: CDR1 SGHAT, CDR2 FQNNGV. The CDR3 DNA follows: TGTGCCAGCAGCTTAGTATCTCTACCCTCCTACGAGCAGTACTTC. Its translation: CASSLVSLPSYEQYF.

There are a few counts of this clone. The chain links TRBV4-1 to TRBJ2-2, with D perhaps TRBD2 (5 bases). The ends were cut back, 1 base at V and 7 bases at J, with 13 bases in the middle. The CDR3 is 15 amino acids. Germline values: CDR1 MGHRA, CDR2 YSYEKL. The CDR3 bases are TGCGCCAGCAGCCAAGGGGTAATGGCGGGCGGGGAGCTGTTTTTT. Residues: CASSQGVMAGGELFF.

The V call is TRBV29-1, the J call TRBJ1-4; TRBD1 matches 7 bases. Germline CDR1 SQVTM, CDR2 ANQGSEA. V was clipped by 7 bases and J by 8 bases; unmatched bases: 16. The CDR3 is 15 residues long. CDR3 DNA sequence: TGCAGCGCCAGAAAGACCACAGGGGTTTGGGAAAAACTGTTTTTT. This gives the protein CSARKTTGVWEKLFF.

DNA for the CDR3: TGTGCCAGCAGCTCTGGACAGGGGAGAACTTACGACACTGAAGCTTTCTTT. As protein: CASSSGQGRTYDTEAFF. The chain couples TRBV5-4 to TRBJ1-1; 9 nucleotides align to TRBD1. The V gene end was trimmed by 3 bases and the J gene end by 3 bases; junction bases not matched to a gene: 12. The V gene's germline CDR1 is SGHNT and CDR2 YYREEE (reference sequence). This CDR3 comprises 17 residues.

This chain joins TRBV5-1 and TRBJ1-1; the match to TRBD1 covers 7 bases. Per the germline V gene, CDR1 is SGHRS and CDR2 is YFSETQ. The V and J ends lost 3 bases and 4 bases, in that order; junction bases with no gene match: 3. CDR3 length: 13 residues. CDR3 region: CASSSRQGTEAFF. The CDR3 DNA sequence: TGCGCCAGCAGCTCGAGACAGGGCACTGAAGCTTTCTTT.

This rearrangement joins TRBV2 to TRBJ2-1; 9 bases line up with TRBD2. Trimming at V came to 8 bases and at J to 0 bases, leaving 11 bases not matched to a gene. The length of the CDR3 is 17 residues. Germline V CDR1 and CDR2: SNHLY, FYNNEI. The CDR3 loop is CASQAVAGVSSYNEQFF. The CDR3, as DNA: TGTGCCAGCCAAGCGGTAGCGGGAGTGAGCTCCTACAATGAGCAGTTCTTC.

This clone showed up just once. The V and J genes are TRBV4-1 and TRBJ2-2, with a possible D match to TRBD1 (6 bases). The CDR3 length is 14 residues. Between the trimmed V and J ends, which lost 4 bases and 8 bases, there was a span of 14 bases. CDR1 is MGHRA and CDR2 is YSYEKL in the germline V gene. CDR3 residues: CASSLGARGGELFF. The CDR3 coding sequence is TGCGCCAGCAGCCTGGGGGCCCGAGGGGGGGAGCTGTTTTTT.

The chain couples TRBV5-1 to TRBJ1-1; the D is unclear. This CDR3 is built from 15 residues. Per the germline V gene, CDR1 is SGHRS and CDR2 is YFSETQ. V lost 1 base to trimming and J lost 3 bases, with 13 bases between them. The DNA for the CDR3 is TGCGCCAGCAGCTTGATGGCAGGAGGAGACACTGAAGCTTTCTTT. It codes for CASSLMAGGDTEAFF.

This sequence joins TRBV12-5 and TRBJ2-6; 7 bases match TRBD1. Looked up from germline, CDR1 is LGHNT and CDR2 is FRNRAP. With 7 bases clipped from V and 0 bases from J, the junction kept 9 bases outside the gene matches. The CDR3 extends over 17 amino acids. CDR3 nucleotides: TGTGCTAGTGCCATGGGACAGCCCAGCTCTGGGGCCAACGTCCTGACTTTC. It specifies CASAMGQPSSGANVLTF.

The chain uses TRBV18 and TRBJ1-1, with D perhaps TRBD1 (6 bases). CDR3 length equals 15 residues. V lost 3 bases and J lost 4, with 15 bases in between. Germline V gene sequence: CDR1 KGHSH, CDR2 LQKENI. CDR3 sequence (DNA): TGTGCCAGCTCACCCAACCAGGGGAGTAGCACTGAAGCTTTCTTT. It yields the protein CASSPNQGSSTEAFF.

The J gene is TRBJ2-7, the V gene TRBV10-2; possibly TRBD1 for D (6 bases). Between the trimmed V and J ends, which lost 6 bases and 5 bases, there was a span of 32 bases. CDR3 length: 19 residues. Per the germline V gene, CDR1 is WSHSY and CDR2 is SAAADI. The CDR3 reads CASRKGHNYVWMDFDEQYF. The CDR3 DNA reads as TGCGCCAGCAGGAAGGGACATAACTATGTGTGGATGGATTTTGACGAGCAGTACTTC.

This chain uses TRBV19 with TRBJ1-5; 8 nucleotides agree with TRBD1. In germline, CDR1 is LNHDA, CDR2 SQIVND (reference sequence). There are 14 residues in the CDR3. V was clipped by 6 bases and J by 2 bases; unmatched bases: 3. Here the CDR3 DNA reads TGTGCCAGTAGCGACAGGGGCGGCAATCAGCCCCAGCATTTT. Translation: CASSDRGGNQPQHF.

This clone was detected only a few times. The chain is built from TRBV28 and TRBJ1-4; D unresolved. The CDR3 is made up of 13 amino acids. V lost 7 bases, J lost 8 bases, and 14 bases lay in between. Germline assignment: CDR1 MDHEN and CDR2 SYDVKM. The CDR3 region is CASTGLSREKLFF. The CDR3 region has the DNA TGTGCCAGCACCGGGTTGAGCCGGGAAAAACTGTTTTTT. The whole variable domain, filled in from reference TRBV28 and TRBJ1-4, reads DVKVTQSSRYLVKRTGEKVFLECVQDMDHENMFWYRQDPGLGLRLIYFSYDVKMKEKGDIPEGYSVSREKKERFSLILESASTNQTSMYLCASTGLSREKLFFGSGTQLSVL.

V gene TRBV14 combines with J gene TRBJ1-1, with TRBD1 matching 10 bases. CDR1 SGHDN and CDR2 FVKESK come from the germline V gene. J lost 1 base, V lost 9 bases, and 5 bases had no gene match. The CDR3 consists of 14 residues. Here the CDR3 reads CARRDRGRNTEAFF. The CDR3 nucleotides read TGTGCCAGGAGGGACAGGGGTAGGAACACTGAAGCTTTCTTT.

DNA of the CDR3: TGTGCCAGCAGCGGAGGCGGGACAGGTTATAGTCAGCCCCAGCATTTT. Amino acid sequence: CASSGGGTGYSQPQHF. This chain links TRBV9 with TRBJ1-5; 8 positions agree with TRBD1. The germline V gene encodes CDR1 SGDLS and CDR2 YYNGEE. With V trimmed by 3 bases and J by 6 bases, 11 bases remained unmatched. The CDR3 totals 16 residues.

Here the CDR3 DNA reads TGTGCCAGCAGCTTGGGACTAGCGGGGGATCCCTCCTACGAGCAGTACTTC. It encodes CASSLGLAGDPSYEQYF. V and J are TRBV7-6 and TRBJ2-7; TRBD2 aligns across 14 bases. V dropped 3 bases and J dropped 0; count of bases not matched to a gene: 4. The germline CDR1 and CDR2 sequences are SGHVS and FNYEAQ. There are 17 residues in the CDR3. Combining the CDR3 with reference TRBV7-6 and TRBJ2-7 gives the whole variable domain GAGVSQSPRYKVTKRGQDVALRCDPISGHVSLYWYRQALGQGPEFLTYFNYEAQQDKSGLPNDRFSAERPEGSISTLTIQRTEQRDSAMYRCASSLGLAGDPSYEQYFGPGTRLTVT.

The chain uses TRBV28 and TRBJ1-2; TRBD1 matches at 7 bases. Trimming took 7 bases from V and 8 from J; bases not matched to a gene: 7. The germline CDR1 and CDR2 sequences are MDHEN and SYDVKM. This CDR3 contains 12 residues. CDR3 residues: CASTDRVVGYTF. CDR3 DNA: TGTGCCAGCACCGACAGGGTTGTCGGCTACACCTTC.

The J gene is TRBJ2-1, the V gene TRBV14; TRBD2 agrees at 9 bases. After removal of 1 base from V and 0 bases from J, the junction contained 19 bases not matched to a gene. Germline values: CDR1 SGHDN, CDR2 FVKESK. This CDR3 region has 22 residues. The CDR3 loop is CASSQAFRRGALAGVSYNEQFF. For the CDR3, the DNA is TGTGCCAGCAGCCAAGCGTTCCGGCGGGGGGCATTAGCGGGGGTCTCCTACAATGAGCAGTTCTTC.